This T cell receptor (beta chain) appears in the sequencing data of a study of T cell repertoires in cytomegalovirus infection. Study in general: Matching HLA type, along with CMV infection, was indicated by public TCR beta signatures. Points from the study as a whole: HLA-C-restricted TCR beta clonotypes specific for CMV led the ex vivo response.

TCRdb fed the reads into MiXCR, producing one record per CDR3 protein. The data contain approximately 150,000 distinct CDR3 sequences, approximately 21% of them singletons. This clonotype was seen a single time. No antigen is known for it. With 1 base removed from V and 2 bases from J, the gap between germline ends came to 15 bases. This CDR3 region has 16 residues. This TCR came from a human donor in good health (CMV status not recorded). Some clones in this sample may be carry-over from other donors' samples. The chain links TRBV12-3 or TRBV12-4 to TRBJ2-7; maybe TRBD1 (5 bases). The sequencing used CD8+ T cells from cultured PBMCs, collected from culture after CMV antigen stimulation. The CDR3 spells CASSLGAETRAYEQYF. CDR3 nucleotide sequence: TGTGCCAGCAGTTTAGGGGCAGAAACCAGGGCCTACGAGCAGTACTTC.